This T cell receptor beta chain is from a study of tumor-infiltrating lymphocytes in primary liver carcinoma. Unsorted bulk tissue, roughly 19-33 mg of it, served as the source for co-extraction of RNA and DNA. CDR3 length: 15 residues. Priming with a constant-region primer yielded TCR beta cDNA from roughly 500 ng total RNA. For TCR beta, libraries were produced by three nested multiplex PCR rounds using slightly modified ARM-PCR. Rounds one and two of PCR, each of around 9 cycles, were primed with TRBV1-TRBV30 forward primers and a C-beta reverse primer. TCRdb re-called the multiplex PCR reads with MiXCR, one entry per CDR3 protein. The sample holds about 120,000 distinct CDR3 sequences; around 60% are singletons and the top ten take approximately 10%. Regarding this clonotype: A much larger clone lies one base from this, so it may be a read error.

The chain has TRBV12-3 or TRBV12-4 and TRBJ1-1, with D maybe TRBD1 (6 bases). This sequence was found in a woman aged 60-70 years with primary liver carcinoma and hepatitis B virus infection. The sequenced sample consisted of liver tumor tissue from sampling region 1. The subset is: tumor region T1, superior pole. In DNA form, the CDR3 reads TGTGCCAGCAGCTACAATGCCGGGGGCGCCACTGAAGCTTCCTTT. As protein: CASSYNAGGATEASF.